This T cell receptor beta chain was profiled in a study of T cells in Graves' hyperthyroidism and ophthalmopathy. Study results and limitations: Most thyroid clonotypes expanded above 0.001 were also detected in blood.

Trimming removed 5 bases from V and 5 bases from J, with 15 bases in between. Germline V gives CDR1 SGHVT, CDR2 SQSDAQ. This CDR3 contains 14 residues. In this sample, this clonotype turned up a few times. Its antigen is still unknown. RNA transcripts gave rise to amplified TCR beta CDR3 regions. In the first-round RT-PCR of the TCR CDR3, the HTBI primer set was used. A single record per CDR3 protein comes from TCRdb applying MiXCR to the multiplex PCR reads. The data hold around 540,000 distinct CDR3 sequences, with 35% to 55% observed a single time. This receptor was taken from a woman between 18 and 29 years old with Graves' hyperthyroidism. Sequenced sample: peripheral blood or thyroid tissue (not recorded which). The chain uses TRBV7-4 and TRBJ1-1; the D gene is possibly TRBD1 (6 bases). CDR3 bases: TGTGCCAGCAGCGCAGGGGCCCGAAAGACTGAAGCTTTCTTT. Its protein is CASSAGARKTEAFF.